One and the same sample provided the 8 T cell receptor beta chains below, sequenced in a study of T cell responses to AZD1222 COVID-19 vaccine. The protocol was immunoSEQ multiplex PCR, while the TCRdb copy is restricted to in-frame clones and leaves out a portion. The sample consists of 200,000 or so clones, 90% to 95% of them appearing once. This specimen consisted of peripheral blood, obtained on day 0 of AZD1222 vaccination. These receptors were obtained from an adult in good health.

This chain connects TRBV3-1 (or the pseudogene TRBV3-2) to TRBJ1-2; weak D call: TRBD1 (5 bases). V was cut by 4 bases and J by 2 bases, with 8 bases left in between. CDR1 and CDR2 from the germline V gene are LGHDT and YNNKEL (reference sequence). The length of the CDR3 is 13 residues. In DNA form, the CDR3 reads TGTGCCAGCAGCCGACCAGGGAACTATGGCTACACCTTC. It yields the protein CASSRPGNYGYTF.

The chain links TRBV5-6 to TRBJ2-7, with 10 bases fitting TRBD1. V lost 4 bases to trimming and J lost 5 bases; unmatched junction nucleotides: 9. The CDR3 runs to 15 residues. Looked up from germline, CDR1 is SGHDT and CDR2 is YYEEEE. CDR3 in DNA: TGTGCCAGCAGCACCTCCGGGACAGGGGTCCACGAGCAGTACTTC. This sequence encodes CASSTSGTGVHEQYF.

The chain recombines TRBV29-1 with TRBJ2-7, with TRBD1 as a possible D gene (6 bases). The CDR3 sequence is 11 residues long. Trimming removed 5 bases at V and 9 bases at J, with 14 bases between. Germline V lookup: CDR1 SQVTM, CDR2 ANQGSEA. Here the CDR3 DNA reads TGCAGCGTTAAGTCAGGGGCCGGGCAGTACTTC. Amino acid sequence: CSVKSGAGQYF.

The V and J genes are TRBV28 and TRBJ1-4; the match to TRBD1 covers 9 bases. From germline, CDR1 is MDHEN and CDR2 SYDVKM. The CDR3 runs to 15 residues. V trimming: 0 bases; J trimming: 7 bases; junction bases outside the gene matches: 3. DNA of the CDR3: TGTGCCAGCAGTTTATGGGGACAGGGAACTGAAAAACTGTTTTTT. Protein product: CASSLWGQGTEKLFF.

The V call is TRBV15, the J call TRBJ1-1; D is ambiguous. Trimming removed 0 bases at V and 5 bases at J, with 7 bases between. Germline-derived CDR1 and CDR2 are LNHNV and YYDKDF (reference sequence). The CDR3 is 13 residues long. This CDR3 reads CATSRDLGTEAFF. The DNA of the CDR3 is TGTGCCACCAGCAGAGATCTAGGGACTGAAGCTTTCTTT.

The CDR3: CASKPGQGVLAKNIQYF. The CDR3 DNA sequence: TGCGCCAGCAAACCGGGACAGGGGGTTCTAGCCAAAAACATTCAGTACTTC. This sequence joins TRBV5-1 and TRBJ2-4; 11 positions agree with TRBD1. The germline gives CDR1 SGHRS, CDR2 YFSETQ. This CDR3 comprises 17 residues. With V trimmed by 6 bases and J by 0 bases, 8 bases remained unmatched.

V gene TRBV6-6 combines with J gene TRBJ2-7; D is undetermined. The CDR3 is made up of 12 amino acids. V lost 8 bases and J lost 4, with 12 bases in between. Germline V gene data show CDR1 as MNHNY and CDR2 as SVGAGI (reference sequence). The CDR3 is CASENKGYEQYF. DNA of the CDR3: TGTGCCAGCGAAAACAAGGGTTACGAGCAGTACTTC.

V and J are TRBV28 and TRBJ1-4; 7 nucleotides align to TRBD1. With 8 bases clipped from V and 3 bases from J, the junction kept 6 bases outside the gene matches. The CDR3 spans 14 residues. Germline V gene lookup returns CDR1 MDHEN and CDR2 SYDVKM. The CDR3 coding sequence is TGTGCCAGCCGTTCGACAGGGTCTAATGAAAAACTGTTTTTT. Protein product: CASRSTGSNEKLFF.